The rows below give T cell receptor beta chains drawn from one sample of a study of T cell responses to AZD1222 COVID-19 vaccine. Assay: immunoSEQ multiplex PCR; the TCRdb copy retains only in-frame clones and omits some. The sample lists nearly 110,000 clones, roughly nine tenths occurring once. The source was peripheral blood, collected 28 days after the second AZD1222 dose. These receptors all stem from an adult who received the AZD1222 COVID-19 vaccine. Both conserved end residues are part of each CDR3. A D gene is named only where the DNA matches it firmly. The size field is filled for only some rows; it gives once, few, many or a size class.

d_gene: TRBD1; v_gene: TRBV28; j_gene: TRBJ2-1; abundance: NA; CDR3aa: CASSSAGTGRSEQFF; CDR3nt: TGTGCCAGCAGCTCCGCCGGGACAGGGCGAAGTGAGCAGTTCTTC
d_gene: TRBD1; v_gene: TRBV6-6; j_gene: TRBJ1-5; abundance: NA; CDR3aa: CASRAGGESQPQHF; CDR3nt: TGTGCCAGCAGGGCAGGGGGCGAGAGTCAGCCCCAGCATTTT
d_gene: NA; v_gene: TRBV29-1; j_gene: TRBJ1-5; abundance: NA; CDR3aa: CSAIPGGAGQPQHF; CDR3nt: TGCAGCGCCATCCCCGGGGGGGCTGGGCAGCCCCAGCATTTT
d_gene: NA; v_gene: TRBV3-1/TRBV3-2; j_gene: TRBJ1-2; abundance: NA; CDR3aa: CASSQDGSANYGYTF; CDR3nt: TGTGCCAGCAGCCAAGACGGATCGGCTAACTATGGCTACACCTTC
d_gene: NA; v_gene: TRBV5-1; j_gene: TRBJ1-3; abundance: NA; CDR3aa: CASSTDGSGNTIYF; CDR3nt: TGCGCCAGCAGCACGGACGGCTCTGGAAACACCATATATTTT
d_gene: NA; v_gene: TRBV12-3/TRBV12-4; j_gene: TRBJ1-4; abundance: NA; CDR3aa: CASTRGRIEKLFF; CDR3nt: TGTGCCAGCACGCGGGGGCGAATTGAAAAACTGTTTTTT
d_gene: NA; v_gene: TRBV7-2; j_gene: TRBJ1-1; abundance: NA; CDR3aa: CASNIGEGEAFF; CDR3nt: TGTGCCAGCAACATAGGGGAGGGTGAAGCTTTCTTT
d_gene: NA; v_gene: TRBV7-9; j_gene: TRBJ1-2; abundance: once; CDR3aa: CASGQENYGYTF; CDR3nt: TGTGCCAGCGGTCAGGAGAACTATGGCTACACCTTC
d_gene: TRBD1; v_gene: TRBV6-2/TRBV6-3; j_gene: TRBJ2-1; abundance: NA; CDR3aa: CASSRFPGTGGADEQFF; CDR3nt: TGTGCCAGCAGCCGTTTTCCCGGGACAGGGGGCGCAGATGAGCAGTTCTTC
d_gene: TRBD2; v_gene: TRBV5-1; j_gene: TRBJ2-5; abundance: NA; CDR3aa: CASSRAAGGPVETQYF; CDR3nt: TGCGCCAGCAGCCGGGCGGCGGGGGGGCCTGTGGAGACCCAGTACTTC
d_gene: NA; v_gene: TRBV6-2/TRBV6-3; j_gene: TRBJ2-7; abundance: NA; CDR3aa: CASSYSPVGQFYEQYF; CDR3nt: TGTGCCAGCAGTTACTCCCCAGTTGGGCAGTTTTACGAGCAGTACTTC
d_gene: NA; v_gene: TRBV7-8; j_gene: TRBJ2-1; abundance: NA; CDR3aa: CASSLAIGEQFF; CDR3nt: TGTGCCAGCAGCTTAGCGATCGGGGAGCAGTTCTTC
d_gene: NA; v_gene: TRBV2; j_gene: TRBJ1-3; abundance: few; CDR3aa: CASSADGLGGNTIYF; CDR3nt: TGTGCCAGCAGTGCCGATGGCCTGGGGGGAAACACCATATATTTT
d_gene: NA; v_gene: TRBV14; j_gene: TRBJ2-1; abundance: NA; CDR3aa: CASSQEVRGTAYNEQFF; CDR3nt: TGTGCCAGCAGCCAAGAGGTCAGGGGGACTGCTTACAATGAGCAGTTCTTC
d_gene: NA; v_gene: TRBV5-8; j_gene: TRBJ2-2; abundance: once; CDR3aa: CASSLPTWEGVAGELFF; CDR3nt: TGTGCCAGCAGCTTGCCCACTTGGGAAGGAGTCGCCGGGGAGCTGTTTTTT
d_gene: NA; v_gene: TRBV5-1; j_gene: TRBJ1-1; abundance: NA; CDR3aa: CASSHVGGDTEAFF; CDR3nt: TGCGCCAGCAGCCACGTCGGGGGAGACACTGAAGCTTTCTTT
d_gene: TRBD1; v_gene: TRBV2; j_gene: TRBJ2-7; abundance: NA; CDR3aa: CASSETGVLEQYF; CDR3nt: TGTGCCAGCAGTGAAACAGGGGTCCTCGAGCAGTACTTC
d_gene: NA; v_gene: TRBV5-8; j_gene: TRBJ1-5; abundance: NA; CDR3aa: CASSWDGTSSNQPQHF; CDR3nt: TGTGCCAGCAGCTGGGACGGAACCTCTAGCAATCAGCCCCAGCATTTT
d_gene: NA; v_gene: TRBV27; j_gene: TRBJ1-5; abundance: NA; CDR3aa: CASSLSAGRNNQPQHF; CDR3nt: TGTGCCAGCAGTTTATCTGCAGGCCGCAACAATCAGCCCCAGCATTTT
d_gene: NA; v_gene: TRBV29-1; j_gene: TRBJ2-3; abundance: NA; CDR3aa: CSVERQGGGDTQYF; CDR3nt: TGCAGCGTTGAGCGACAGGGAGGTGGAGATACGCAGTATTTT
d_gene: NA; v_gene: TRBV3-1/TRBV3-2; j_gene: TRBJ2-3; abundance: NA; CDR3aa: CASSQGDTTDTQYF; CDR3nt: TGTGCCAGCAGCCAAGGGGACACCACAGATACGCAGTATTTT
d_gene: TRBD1; v_gene: TRBV10-3; j_gene: TRBJ2-7; abundance: NA; CDR3aa: CAISSGQGPYEQYF; CDR3nt: TGTGCCATCAGTTCTGGACAGGGGCCCTACGAGCAGTACTTC
d_gene: TRBD2; v_gene: TRBV7-2; j_gene: TRBJ2-3; abundance: NA; CDR3aa: CASSPGLEIDTQYF; CDR3nt: TGTGCCAGCAGCCCCGGACTAGAAATAGATACGCAGTATTTT
d_gene: NA; v_gene: TRBV6-2/TRBV6-3; j_gene: TRBJ2-2; abundance: NA; CDR3aa: CASSYGGSTGELFF; CDR3nt: TGTGCCAGCAGTTACGGGGGAAGCACCGGGGAGCTGTTTTTT
d_gene: NA; v_gene: TRBV7-3; j_gene: TRBJ1-1; abundance: NA; CDR3aa: CASSLGGSATEAFF; CDR3nt: TGTGCCAGCAGCCTAGGGGGTTCGGCCACTGAAGCTTTCTTT
d_gene: TRBD1; v_gene: TRBV18; j_gene: TRBJ1-1; abundance: NA; CDR3aa: CASSLDRVRTEAFF; CDR3nt: TGTGCCAGCTCTCTCGACAGGGTGCGTACTGAAGCTTTCTTT
d_gene: NA; v_gene: TRBV5-5; j_gene: TRBJ2-7; abundance: NA; CDR3aa: CASSSEVRGEQYF; CDR3nt: TGTGCCAGCAGCTCCGAGGTACGTGGGGAGCAGTACTTC
d_gene: NA; v_gene: TRBV6-1; j_gene: TRBJ1-2; abundance: NA; CDR3aa: CASSDSVNYGYTF; CDR3nt: TGTGCCAGCAGTGATTCAGTAAACTATGGCTACACCTTC
d_gene: NA; v_gene: TRBV19; j_gene: TRBJ2-2; abundance: NA; CDR3aa: CASSLAGSYTGELFF; CDR3nt: TGTGCCAGTAGTTTGGCGGGGTCTTACACCGGGGAGCTGTTTTTT
d_gene: NA; v_gene: TRBV7-8; j_gene: TRBJ1-2; abundance: NA; CDR3aa: CASSSRQAAYGYTF; CDR3nt: TGTGCCAGCAGCTCCAGACAGGCTGCCTATGGCTACACCTTC
d_gene: TRBD1; v_gene: TRBV3-1/TRBV3-2; j_gene: TRBJ1-6; abundance: NA; CDR3aa: CASMRTGVSPLHF; CDR3nt: TGTGCCAGCATGAGGACAGGGGTTTCACCCCTCCACTTT
d_gene: NA; v_gene: TRBV27; j_gene: TRBJ1-6; abundance: NA; CDR3aa: CASSRDLSSPLHF; CDR3nt: TGTGCCAGCTCCCGGGACCTATCTTCACCCCTCCACTTT
d_gene: NA; v_gene: TRBV6-1; j_gene: TRBJ2-3; abundance: NA; CDR3aa: CASSGAGASTDTQYF; CDR3nt: TGTGCCAGCAGTGGGGCAGGGGCGAGCACAGATACGCAGTATTTT
d_gene: TRBD1; v_gene: TRBV19; j_gene: TRBJ1-5; abundance: once; CDR3aa: CASSSTRGHLQPQHF; CDR3nt: TGTGCCAGTAGTTCGACGAGGGGGCACCTTCAGCCCCAGCATTTT
d_gene: NA; v_gene: TRBV7-9; j_gene: TRBJ2-1; abundance: NA; CDR3aa: CASNSGRDEQFF; CDR3nt: TGTGCCAGCAACTCCGGTAGGGATGAGCAGTTCTTC
d_gene: NA; v_gene: TRBV19; j_gene: TRBJ2-7; abundance: NA; CDR3aa: CASSIGNEQYF; CDR3nt: TGTGCCAGTAGTATAGGGAACGAGCAGTACTTC
d_gene: NA; v_gene: TRBV2; j_gene: TRBJ2-6; abundance: once; CDR3aa: CASSQGRVSGANVLTF; CDR3nt: TGTGCCAGCAGCCAAGGACGGGTCTCTGGGGCCAACGTCCTGACTTTC
d_gene: TRBD1; v_gene: TRBV28; j_gene: TRBJ1-2; abundance: NA; CDR3aa: CASRGQGDHYGYTF; CDR3nt: TGTGCCAGCAGGGGACAGGGGGACCACTATGGCTACACCTTC
d_gene: NA; v_gene: TRBV7-2; j_gene: TRBJ1-5; abundance: NA; CDR3aa: CASSVGRQISGPQHF; CDR3nt: TGTGCCAGCAGCGTAGGTCGGCAGATCTCCGGGCCCCAGCATTTT
d_gene: NA; v_gene: TRBV30; j_gene: TRBJ1-5; abundance: NA; CDR3aa: CAWSVGTSGNQPQHF; CDR3nt: TGTGCCTGGAGTGTAGGGACAAGTGGGAATCAGCCCCAGCATTTT
d_gene: TRBD1; v_gene: TRBV5-1; j_gene: TRBJ2-7; abundance: NA; CDR3aa: CASSLGQGLGYEQYF; CDR3nt: TGCGCCAGCAGCCTTGGACAGGGCTTGGGCTACGAGCAGTACTTC
d_gene: NA; v_gene: TRBV6-2/TRBV6-3; j_gene: TRBJ1-5; abundance: NA; CDR3aa: CASSSGVGGNQPQHF; CDR3nt: TGTGCCAGCAGTTCGGGCGTTGGGGGCAATCAGCCCCAGCATTTT
d_gene: NA; v_gene: TRBV5-1; j_gene: TRBJ2-7; abundance: few; CDR3aa: CASSLEGEGGEQYF; CDR3nt: TGCGCCAGCAGCTTGGAGGGAGAGGGAGGCGAGCAGTACTTC
d_gene: TRBD1; v_gene: TRBV19; j_gene: TRBJ1-6; abundance: once; CDR3aa: CASSKGTGHSPLHF; CDR3nt: TGTGCCAGTAGTAAGGGGACAGGGCATTCACCCCTCCACTTT
d_gene: TRBD1; v_gene: TRBV14; j_gene: TRBJ2-7; abundance: NA; CDR3aa: CASSHGQGPHYEQYF; CDR3nt: TGTGCCAGCAGCCACGGACAGGGCCCACACTACGAGCAGTACTTC
d_gene: TRBD2; v_gene: TRBV7-8; j_gene: TRBJ2-5; abundance: NA; CDR3aa: CASSPKRGQETQYF; CDR3nt: TGTGCCAGCAGCCCAAAGCGGGGGCAAGAGACCCAGTACTTC
d_gene: NA; v_gene: TRBV14; j_gene: TRBJ2-2; abundance: once; CDR3aa: CASSQALGNTGELFF; CDR3nt: TGTGCCAGCAGCCAAGCGCTCGGGAACACCGGGGAGCTGTTTTTT
d_gene: TRBD1; v_gene: TRBV19; j_gene: TRBJ1-2; abundance: NA; CDR3aa: CASSFPDRAGGYTF; CDR3nt: TGTGCCAGTAGCTTCCCCGACAGGGCAGGCGGCTACACCTTC
d_gene: TRBD2; v_gene: TRBV4-1; j_gene: TRBJ2-7; abundance: NA; CDR3aa: CASSPSGLSSYEQYF; CDR3nt: TGCGCCAGCAGCCCTAGCGGACTTAGCTCCTACGAGCAGTACTTC